The entry below describes one T cell receptor beta chain. CDR1 is MGHRA and CDR2 is YSYEKL in the germline V gene. V was clipped by 0 bases and J by 4 bases, with 19 bases between them. The CDR3 length is 18 residues. Original data processing: Amplification from reference gene primers served as the basis for estimated nucleated cell counts. The data were produced by immunoSEQ multiplex PCR, yet TCRdb's version contains in-frame clones alone and is incomplete. V, J and clone size were drawn from that table, and D and trimming were deduced from the DNA. The sample consists of about 130,000 clones, roughly four fifths of them appearing once. This entry is derived from a study of blood T cell repertoires in COVID-19. Study overall: Italy, Spain and the United States were the sources of the convalescent and acute COVID-19 samples. PBMCs, B-cell-depleted T cells, or T cells were the source of the cDNA or gDNA that made up the material.

Sequencing was done on a sample of peripheral blood. This chain joins TRBV4-1 and TRBJ2-1; D may be TRBD1 (6 bases). The sequence derives from a man aged 30-40 years with COVID-19, enrolled during active disease. The CDR3 loop is CASSQDSQGPSYYNEQFF. CDR3 coding DNA: TGCGCCAGCAGCCAAGATTCGCAGGGGCCAAGTTATTACAATGAGCAGTTCTTC.